The T cell receptor (beta chain) under discussion was sequenced for a study of cytomegalovirus exposure and HLA in healthy donors. Study results and caveats: A few V segments could not be told apart, such as TRBV6-2 and TRBV6-3, and were left out. A list of 164 TCR beta chains associated with cytomegalovirus was given.

The trim removed 5 bases at V and 7 bases at J, leaving 9 bases unmatched. The CDR3 covers 16 residues. Germline-derived CDR1 and CDR2 are SGHVS and FQNEAQ. With 60 Vbeta and 13 Jbeta primers, the PCR was carried out. The protocol was immunoSEQ multiplex PCR, while the TCRdb copy is restricted to in-frame clones and leaves out a portion. The table has some 150,000 clones, 80% seen once. As to this clone: Its matching antigen is unknown.

Sequenced: PBMCs. The chain is built from TRBV7-8 and TRBJ1-4; 11 nucleotides line up with TRBD1. This sequence originates from a man younger than 45 in good health and CMV-seronegative. CDR3 in DNA: TGTGCCAGCAGCAGAGGGACAGGGGGAGGAGGTGAAAAACTGTTTTTT. Protein sequence: CASSRGTGGGGEKLFF.